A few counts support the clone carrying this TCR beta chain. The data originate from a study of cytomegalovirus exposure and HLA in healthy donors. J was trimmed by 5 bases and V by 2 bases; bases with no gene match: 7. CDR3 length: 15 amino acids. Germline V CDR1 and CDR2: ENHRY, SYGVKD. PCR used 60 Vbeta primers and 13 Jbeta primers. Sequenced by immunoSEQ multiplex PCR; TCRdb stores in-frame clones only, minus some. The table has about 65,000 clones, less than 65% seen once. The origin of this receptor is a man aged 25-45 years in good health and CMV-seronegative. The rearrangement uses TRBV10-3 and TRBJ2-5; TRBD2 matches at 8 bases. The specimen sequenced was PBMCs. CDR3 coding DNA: TGTGCCATCAGTGAGGACTCGGGGGGGTGGGAGACCCAGTACTTC. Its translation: CAISEDSGGWETQYF.